These T cell receptor beta chains were read from a single sample in a study of T cell changes during pregnancy in multiple sclerosis. Clones were read by immunoSEQ multiplex PCR, and TCRdb kept only the in-frame ones, dropping some. This table holds 45,000 to 60,000 clones, 75% to 90% found once. Here the sequenced sample was CD8+ T cells from peripheral blood mononuclear cells, taken in the second trimester of pregnancy. The receptors come from a female donor with multiple sclerosis, enrolled in a pregnancy study. Each CDR3 is given with its conserved first and last residue. D genes are given only for firm matches. Not every row has a clone size; where given, it reads once, few, many or a size class.

d_call	j_call	v_call	clone_size	cdr3_aa	cdr3_nt
NA	TRBJ1-2	TRBV4-1	NA	CASSQDGGSGAIYGYTF	TGCGCCAGCAGCCAAGACGGGGGTAGCGGAGCCATCTATGGCTACACCTTC
TRBD1	TRBJ2-1	TRBV9	NA	CASSVETGFHNEQFF	TGTGCCAGCAGCGTAGAGACAGGGTTCCACAATGAGCAGTTCTTC
TRBD2	TRBJ2-7	TRBV2	NA	CASSEGGDPGEQYF	TGTGCCAGCAGTGAGGGGGGGGACCCGGGCGAGCAGTACTTC
TRBD2	TRBJ2-3	TRBV27	NA	CASSFQLGLAKDTQYF	TGTGCCAGCAGTTTTCAACTGGGACTAGCAAAAGATACGCAGTATTTT
NA	TRBJ2-7	TRBV7-6	NA	CASSQEGGTTYEQYF	TGTGCCAGCAGCCAGGAGGGGGGGACTACCTACGAGCAGTACTTC
TRBD2	TRBJ2-3	TRBV27	NA	CASSLTSGDTQYF	TGTGCCAGCAGTTTAACTAGCGGTGATACGCAGTATTTT
NA	TRBJ2-7	TRBV9	NA	CASSVDQGHQEQYF	TGTGCCAGCAGCGTAGATCAGGGACACCAAGAGCAGTACTTC
NA	TRBJ1-5	TRBV21-1	NA	CASSKALFRTENQPQHF	TGTGCCAGCAGCAAAGCGCTTTTCCGGACAGAGAATCAGCCCCAGCATTTT
TRBD1	TRBJ1-5	TRBV19	NA	CASRRPTGYNQPQHF	TGTGCCAGTAGAAGACCGACAGGGTATAATCAGCCCCAGCATTTT
TRBD2	TRBJ2-3	TRBV18	NA	CASSPISGTLFTDTQYF	TGTGCCAGCTCTCCGATTAGCGGGACCCTTTTCACAGATACGCAGTATTTT
TRBD1	TRBJ1-1	TRBV30	NA	CAWSITDRGGTEAFF	TGTGCCTGGAGTATCACCGACAGGGGCGGCACTGAAGCTTTCTTT
TRBD1	TRBJ1-1	TRBV30	NA	CAWSVQGESEAFF	TGTGCCTGGAGTGTACAGGGGGAGTCTGAAGCTTTCTTT
TRBD2	TRBJ2-5	TRBV5-4	NA	CASSWGGVQETQYF	TGTGCCAGCAGCTGGGGGGGGGTCCAAGAGACCCAGTACTTC
TRBD2	TRBJ2-1	TRBV13	NA	CASSSPTSGGTTNEQFF	TGTGCCAGCAGCTCCCCGACTAGCGGGGGGACTACAAATGAGCAGTTCTTC
NA	TRBJ1-1	TRBV2	NA	CASRYSVNTEAFF	TGTGCCAGCAGGTACAGTGTGAACACTGAAGCTTTCTTT
NA	TRBJ2-3	TRBV7-9	NA	CASYFYTDTQYF	TGTGCCAGCTACTTCTACACAGATACGCAGTATTTT
NA	TRBJ2-5	TRBV6-5	NA	CASSYFRGWETQYF	TGTGCCAGCAGTTACTTCCGGGGATGGGAGACCCAGTACTTC
NA	TRBJ2-1	TRBV18	NA	CASSPGGYNEQFF	TGTGCCAGCTCACCGGGGGGTTACAATGAGCAGTTCTTC
NA	TRBJ2-1	TRBV10-1	NA	CASSESMEGNEQFF	TGCGCCAGCAGTGAGTCGATGGAGGGGAATGAGCAGTTCTTC
TRBD1	TRBJ1-5	TRBV2	NA	CASSEALWTGGFINQPQHF	TGTGCCAGCAGTGAAGCGCTTTGGACAGGGGGTTTTATTAATCAGCCCCAGCATTTT
NA	TRBJ2-1	TRBV6-1	NA	CASSVKSSYNEQFF	TGTGCCAGCAGTGTCAAGAGCTCCTACAATGAGCAGTTCTTC
NA	TRBJ1-1	TRBV9	NA	CASSAWELFNTEAFF	TGTGCCAGCAGCGCATGGGAGCTCTTCAACACTGAAGCTTTCTTT
TRBD2	TRBJ2-7	TRBV4-1	NA	CASSQAWGGGGYEQYF	TGCGCCAGCAGCCAGGCCTGGGGCGGGGGAGGCTACGAGCAGTACTTC
TRBD1	TRBJ2-4	TRBV6-1	NA	CASSAPPDRVPKNIQYF	TGTGCCAGCAGTGCCCCTCCTGACAGGGTCCCCAAAAACATTCAGTACTTC
TRBD2	TRBJ2-3	TRBV13	NA	CASSSASGSTDTQYF	TGTGCCAGCAGCTCCGCTAGCGGGAGCACAGATACGCAGTATTTT
TRBD2	TRBJ2-3	TRBV6-5	NA	CASSYSWRGGADTQYF	TGTGCCAGCAGTTACTCTTGGCGGGGGGGGGCAGATACGCAGTATTTT
NA	TRBJ2-7	TRBV4-1	once	CASSQVPGVYEQYF	TGCGCCAGCAGCCAAGTTCCCGGGGTGTACGAGCAGTACTTC
TRBD1	TRBJ2-1	TRBV14	once	CASSQVWDSPYNEQFF	TGTGCCAGCAGCCAAGTGTGGGACAGTCCCTACAATGAGCAGTTCTTC
NA	TRBJ2-6	TRBV27	NA	CASSFLTSSGANVLTF	TGTGCCAGCAGTTTCCTCACTAGCTCTGGGGCCAACGTCCTGACTTTC
TRBD2	TRBJ2-5	TRBV6-5	NA	CASGHGGDMYF	TGTGCCAGCGGCCACGGGGGGGATATGTACTTC
NA	TRBJ1-2	TRBV29-1	NA	CSVGGSSIYTF	TGCAGCGTTGGAGGGAGTTCGATATACACCTTC
NA	TRBJ2-1	TRBV6-1	NA	CASSKTALDEQFF	TGTGCCAGCAGTAAGACAGCTTTGGATGAGCAGTTCTTC
NA	TRBJ2-3	TRBV5-4	NA	CASSLGGFADTQYF	TGTGCCAGCAGCTTGGGTGGCTTTGCCGATACGCAGTATTTT
NA	TRBJ1-1	TRBV5-5	NA	CASSSDSSEAFF	TGTGCCAGCAGCTCCGACTCCTCTGAAGCTTTCTTT
TRBD1	TRBJ1-6	TRBV2	once	CASRPTGGESYNSPLHF	TGTGCCAGCAGGCCGACAGGGGGGGAATCCTATAATTCACCCCTCCACTTT
NA	TRBJ1-2	TRBV21-1	NA	CASSKERRFVYGYTF	TGTGCCAGCAGCAAAGAACGCAGGTTTGTCTATGGCTACACCTTC
NA	TRBJ1-1	TRBV15	NA	CATSRDRPGTEAFF	TGTGCCACCAGCAGAGACAGGCCCGGCACTGAAGCTTTCTTT
TRBD1	TRBJ1-2	TRBV29-1	NA	CSVEKTGGEYGYTF	TGCAGCGTCGAGAAGACAGGGGGAGAGTATGGCTACACCTTC
NA	TRBJ2-4	TRBV18	NA	CASSPRDFLGACYF	TGTGCCAGCTCACCCCGGGACTTCTTAGGGGCGTGTTACTTC
NA	TRBJ2-7	TRBV6-6	NA	CASSYPTDGDYEQYF	TGTGCCAGCAGTTACCCTACGGACGGGGACTACGAGCAGTACTTC
NA	TRBJ2-2	TRBV4-1	NA	CASSLAQMGGGELFF	TGCGCCAGCAGCCTGGCTCAGATGGGGGGCGGGGAGCTGTTTTTT
NA	TRBJ1-1	TRBV19	few	CASKQGRTEAFF	TGTGCCAGCAAACAGGGACGGACTGAAGCTTTCTTT
NA	TRBJ2-5	TRBV28	once	CASTLAAEETQYF	TGTGCCAGCACCCTCGCTGCTGAGGAGACCCAGTACTTC
NA	TRBJ2-3	TRBV11-2	NA	CASSQPRQGSGSTDTQYF	TGTGCCAGCAGCCAACCCCGCCAGGGTAGCGGCTCCACAGATACGCAGTATTTT
TRBD2	TRBJ2-4	TRBV27	NA	CASSLGTSGKNIQYF	TGTGCCAGCAGCCTCGGGACTAGCGGTAAAAACATTCAGTACTTC
TRBD1	TRBJ2-1	TRBV6-5	NA	CASRGDRASYNEQFF	TGTGCCAGCAGGGGGGACAGGGCCTCCTACAATGAGCAGTTCTTC
NA	TRBJ1-1	TRBV6-6	NA	CASSYGQSEAFF	TGTGCCAGCAGTTACGGACAGTCGGAAGCTTTCTTT
TRBD2	TRBJ2-5	TRBV9	NA	CASNPSSGGPETQYF	TGTGCCAGCAACCCCAGTAGCGGGGGGCCCGAGACCCAGTACTTC
NA	TRBJ2-7	TRBV11-2	NA	CASSLHSYEQYF	TGTGCCAGCAGCCTCCACTCTTACGAGCAGTACTTC
TRBD1	TRBJ1-1	TRBV4-1	NA	CASSPSRGEAFF	TGCGCCAGCAGCCCGTCCAGGGGGGAAGCTTTCTTT